Following are 10 T cell receptor beta chains from one sample sequenced in a study of beta chain features in type 1 diabetes. The investigators reverse transcribed all of the isolated RNA, so they sequenced expressed TCRB transcripts. The table came from immunoSEQ multiplex PCR; TCRdb's copy has only in-frame clones and leaves some out. The sample holds around 340,000 clones; about 19% are singletons and the top ten take 0.035% to 0.05%. What was sequenced was naive CD4+ T cells from blood. All receptors come from a woman younger than 35 in good health.

V usage is TRBV20-1 and J usage is TRBJ1-1; TRBD1 agrees at 9 bases. Germline lookup yields CDR1 DFQATT and CDR2 SNEGSKA (reference sequence). The CDR3 runs to 10 residues. V shed 6 bases, J shed 10 bases, and the junction held 3 bases outside the gene matches. As DNA, the CDR3 is TGCAGTGCCATACAGGGGGCAGCTTTCTTT. It codes for CSAIQGAAFF.

This clone occurred once. This sequence joins TRBV2 and TRBJ1-1; D call uncertain. Germline loops: CDR1 SNHLY, CDR2 FYNNEI. This CDR3 contains 13 residues. The V and J ends lost 8 bases and 1 base respectively, with 11 bases between them. This CDR3 is CASQSRRNTEAFF. The CDR3 DNA reads TGTGCCAGCCAATCACGGAGGAACACTGAAGCTTTCTTT.

This chain links TRBV4-1 with TRBJ2-5; 7 positions agree with TRBD1. Trimming took 4 bases from V and 5 from J; bases not matched to a gene: 13. Germline CDR1 MGHRA, CDR2 YSYEKL. The CDR3 is 16 amino acids. The CDR3 nucleotides read TGCGCCAGCAGCCTCGAGGGGAGACAGGGAACGGAGACCCAGTACTTC. Its translation is CASSLEGRQGTETQYF.

The chain employs TRBV11-3 and TRBJ1-1; D is possibly TRBD1 (6 bases). With 6 bases removed from V and 0 bases from J, the gap between germline ends came to 11 bases. The length of the CDR3 is 14 residues. CDR1 SGHNT and CDR2 YENEEA come from the germline V gene. The CDR3 nucleotides are TGTGCCAGCAGTCCTCAGGGGATGAACACTGAAGCTTTCTTT. It specifies CASSPQGMNTEAFF.

This sequence joins TRBV29-1 and TRBJ2-1; TRBD2 matches 10 bases. The germline gives CDR1 SQVTM, CDR2 ANQGSEA. The J segment lost 10 bases and the V segment lost 7 bases, leaving 10 bases of the junction unmatched. The CDR3 is 13 residues long. The CDR3 loop reads CSAPGLAGEEQFF. In DNA, the CDR3 is TGCAGCGCCCCTGGGCTAGCGGGAGAAGAGCAGTTCTTC.

This clone was observed a few times. The chain links TRBV5-6 to TRBJ1-3; perhaps TRBD1 as D (5 bases). The germline V and J ends were trimmed by 0 bases and 4 bases, with 20 bases remaining between them. Per germline, CDR1 SGHDT and CDR2 YYEEEE. This CDR3 comprises 18 residues. The CDR3: CASSLEGGRRQRGNTIYF. The CDR3 nucleotides are TGTGCCAGCAGCTTGGAGGGTGGCCGAAGACAGAGGGGAAACACCATATATTTT.

The genes are TRBV6-1 and TRBJ2-5; 8 positions agree with TRBD1. The CDR3 contains 15 residues. The V gene's germline CDR1 is MNHNS and CDR2 SASEGT. The junction had 7 bases not matched to a gene; V was cut back by 4 bases and J by 3 bases. The CDR3 sequence: CASSGGQGSEETQYF. The CDR3 region has the DNA TGTGCCAGCAGTGGCGGACAGGGTTCAGAAGAGACCCAGTACTTC.

CDR3 loop: CASSLIRGTSYNEQFF. As DNA, the CDR3 is TGCGCCAGCAGCTTGATCCGGGGAACCTCTTACAATGAGCAGTTCTTC. The chain has TRBV4-1 and TRBJ2-1, with TRBD2 as a possible D gene (5 bases). Germline lookup yields CDR1 MGHRA and CDR2 YSYEKL. Trimming took 5 bases from V and 4 from J, leaving 18 bases between them. The CDR3 runs to 16 residues.

The genes are TRBV7-2 and TRBJ1-2; D is ambiguous. V lost 3 bases, J lost 0 bases, and 14 bases lay in between. The CDR3 is made up of 16 amino acids. The germline CDR1 and CDR2 sequences are SGHTA and FQGNSA. CDR3: CASSLKGPDSNYGYTF. The CDR3 nucleotides read TGTGCCAGCAGCTTGAAAGGTCCGGACTCTAACTATGGCTACACCTTC.

Only a few counts were recorded for this clone. The chain is built from TRBV2 and TRBJ2-1, with D perhaps TRBD2 (5 bases). The CDR3 length is 13 residues. Germline V lookup: CDR1 SNHLY, CDR2 FYNNEI. V lost 0 bases and J 9 bases, leaving 9 bases between the germline ends. The CDR3 sequence: CASSEASEGEQFF. Here the CDR3 DNA reads TGTGCCAGCAGTGAAGCGTCAGAGGGTGAGCAGTTCTTC. Complete variable domain (other parts from reference TRBV2 and TRBJ2-1): EPEVTQTPSHQVTQMGQEVILRCVPISNHLYFYWYRQILGQKVEFLVSFYNNEISEKSEIFDDQFSVERPDGSNFTLKIRSTKLEDSAMYFCASSEASEGEQFFGPGTRLTVL.